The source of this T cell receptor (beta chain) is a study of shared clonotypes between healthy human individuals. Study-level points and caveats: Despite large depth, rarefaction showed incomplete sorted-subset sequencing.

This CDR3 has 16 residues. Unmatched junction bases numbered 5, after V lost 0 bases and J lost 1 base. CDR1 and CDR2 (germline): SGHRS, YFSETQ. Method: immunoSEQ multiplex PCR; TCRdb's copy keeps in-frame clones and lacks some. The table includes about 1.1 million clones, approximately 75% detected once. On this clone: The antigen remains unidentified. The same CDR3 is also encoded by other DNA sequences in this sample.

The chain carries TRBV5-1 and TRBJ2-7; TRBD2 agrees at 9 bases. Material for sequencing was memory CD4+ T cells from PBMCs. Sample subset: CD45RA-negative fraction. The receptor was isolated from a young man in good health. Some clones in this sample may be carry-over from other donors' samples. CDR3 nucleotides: TGCGCCAGCAGCTTGGGGCTAGCGGGATCGTCCTACGAGCAGTACTTC. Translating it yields CASSLGLAGSSYEQYF.